This T cell receptor beta chain stems from a study of vaccination and CD4 T cells after COVID-19. General study results and limits: Only post-vaccination samples contained a median approximately 90% of the reactive clones in convalescent patients.

Treatment meaning: roughly ten-day PBMC culture with coronavirus spike peptide pools or control peptides (ViraFEST assay). Scientists ran DNA taken from cultured CD4+ T cells through the Oncomine TCR Beta short-read assay for sequencing. TCRdb re-called the PCR reads with MiXCR, one entry per CDR3 protein. The sample carries about 20,000 distinct CDR3 sequences, under 70% recorded once. CDR1 is SGHVS and CDR2 is FQNEAQ in the germline V gene. The CDR3 has 16 amino acids. With 5 bases clipped from V and 7 bases from J, the junction kept 9 bases outside the gene matches. This clonotype was counted a few times. As yet, its antigen is unknown.

This clonotype was obtained from a human donor who had recovered from COVID-19. Source material: CD4+ T cells from blood, cultured in vitro. This sequence joins TRBV7-8 and TRBJ1-6, with 9 bases aligning to TRBD1. Written as DNA, the CDR3 is TGTGCCAGCAGCGCAACCGTCGGGACAGGGAATTCACCCCTCCACTTT. It translates to CASSATVGTGNSPLHF.